This T cell receptor (beta chain) originates from a study of T-cell reconstitution after alpha-beta-depleted transplantation in children. Unique molecular identifiers were incorporated into the prepared TCRbeta library. MiXCR, run by TCRdb on the PCR reads, gives a single entry per CDR3 protein. The sample has around 500,000 distinct CDR3 sequences; roughly 24% are singletons. Material: PBMCs, mostly from graft donor cells, obtained 360 days after TCRalphabeta/CD19-depleted stem cell transplant. The sequence came from a boy in the first two years of life who had a stem cell transplant for acute myeloid leukemia, so the T cells may come from the graft donor.

DNA for the CDR3: TGCAGTGCTAGAGATACGAGACAAGAGACCCAGTACTTC. The encoded protein is CSARDTRQETQYF. The chain carries TRBV20-1 and TRBJ2-5; D gene uncertain. The V end lost 0 bases, the J end lost 2 bases, and 7 bases lay between the germline ends. The CDR3 is 13 residues long. From germline, CDR1 is DFQATT and CDR2 SNEGSKA (reference sequence).